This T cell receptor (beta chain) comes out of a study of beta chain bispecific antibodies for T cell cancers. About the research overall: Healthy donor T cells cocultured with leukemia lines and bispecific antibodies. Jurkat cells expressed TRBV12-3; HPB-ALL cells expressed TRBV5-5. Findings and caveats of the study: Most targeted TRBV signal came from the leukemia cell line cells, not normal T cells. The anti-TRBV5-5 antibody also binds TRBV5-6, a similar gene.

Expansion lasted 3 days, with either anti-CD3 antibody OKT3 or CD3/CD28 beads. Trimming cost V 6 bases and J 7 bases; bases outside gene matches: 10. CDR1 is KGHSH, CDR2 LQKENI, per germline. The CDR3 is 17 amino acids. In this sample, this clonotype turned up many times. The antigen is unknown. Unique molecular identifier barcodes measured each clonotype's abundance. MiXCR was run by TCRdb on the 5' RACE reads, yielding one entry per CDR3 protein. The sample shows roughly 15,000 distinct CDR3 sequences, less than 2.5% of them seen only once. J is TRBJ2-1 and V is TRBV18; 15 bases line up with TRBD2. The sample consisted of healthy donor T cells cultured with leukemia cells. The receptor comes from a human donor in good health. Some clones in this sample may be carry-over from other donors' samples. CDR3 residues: CASSPRTSGGAGNEQFF. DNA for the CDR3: TGTGCCAGCTCTCCGAGGACTAGCGGGGGGGCAGGGAATGAGCAGTTCTTC. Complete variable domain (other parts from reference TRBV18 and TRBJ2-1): NAGVMQNPRHLVRRRGQEARLRCSPMKGHSHVYWYRQLPEEGLKFMVYLQKENIIDESGMPKERFSAEFPKEGPSILRIQQVVRGDSAAYFCASSPRTSGGAGNEQFFGPGTRLTVL.